This T cell receptor beta chain was identified in a study of T cells in Graves' hyperthyroidism and ophthalmopathy. RNA transcripts provided the source from which TCR beta CDR3 regions were amplified. A first-round RT-PCR of the TCR CDR3 used the HTBI primer set. From the multiplex PCR reads, TCRdb called clonotypes with MiXCR, one entry per CDR3 protein. Among fewer than 450,000 distinct CDR3 sequences listed, about 18% were seen once. The CDR3 spans 18 residues. Trimming shortened V by 2 bases and J by 4 bases, and 21 bases separated the two germline ends. The germline gives CDR1 MNHNS, CDR2 SASEGT. This clonotype was observed at least ten times.

The sequence derives from a man in his late teens or twenties with Graves' ophthalmopathy. Sequencing input: blood. V usage is TRBV6-1 and J usage is TRBJ2-4, with D perhaps given as TRBD1 or TRBD2 (6 bases each). Written as DNA, the CDR3 is TGTGCCAGCAGTGAAAAAAGGTCGCCGGGGGCCTCAAAAAACATTCAGTACTTC. Its protein product is CASSEKRSPGASKNIQYF.